This T cell receptor beta chain was identified in a study of blood T cells in healthy people across ages. The CDR3 totals 14 residues, both ends included. Germline V gives CDR1 MDHEN, CDR2 SYDVKM. Whole-study findings and limits: Long-lived donors had more naive CD4+ cells and higher diversity than aged donors.

No fewer than 5.5 micrograms of total RNA were isolated from every sample. As concerns this clonotype: The antigen remains unidentified. The DNA is omitted, as the CDR3 cannot be located on it reliably, and the CDR3 follows TCRdb's listing.

Primed by a sample-barcoded 5' primer and a J-beta primer mix, a second PCR proceeded for 7 to 11 cycles. Each cDNA molecule, via a template-switch adaptor with 12 random nucleotides, was tagged. One entry per CDR3 protein, called by TCRdb with MiXCR from the 5' RACE reads. The sample carries about 970,000 distinct CDR3 sequences, roughly half recorded once. Material: blood. The origin of this receptor is a woman aged 55-69 years in good health. This chain joins TRBV28 and TRBJ2-1; the table's D call of TRBD1 was not tested on the DNA. The CDR3 sequence is CASTILSGPNEQFF.